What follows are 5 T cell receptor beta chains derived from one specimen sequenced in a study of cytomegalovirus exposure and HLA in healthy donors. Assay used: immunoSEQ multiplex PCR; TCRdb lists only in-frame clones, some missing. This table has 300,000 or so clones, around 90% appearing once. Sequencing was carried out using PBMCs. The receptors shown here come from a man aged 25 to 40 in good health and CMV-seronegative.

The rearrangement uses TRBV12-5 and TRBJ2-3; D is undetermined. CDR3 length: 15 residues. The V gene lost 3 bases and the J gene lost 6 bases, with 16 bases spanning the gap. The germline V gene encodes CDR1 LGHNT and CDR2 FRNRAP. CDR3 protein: CASGLDYSKRDTQYF. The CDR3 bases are TGTGCTAGTGGTTTAGATTATTCCAAACGGGATACGCAGTATTTT. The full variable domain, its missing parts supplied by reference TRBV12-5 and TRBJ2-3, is DARVTQTPRHKVTEMGQEVTMRCQPILGHNTVFWYRQTMMQGLELLAYFRNRAPLDDSGMPKDRFSAEMPDATLATLKIQPSEPRDSAVYFCASGLDYSKRDTQYFGPGTRLTVL.

The CDR3 reads CAISAGVGTDTQYF. CDR3 DNA: TGTGCCATCAGCGCAGGGGTTGGAACAGATACGCAGTATTTT. The chain combines TRBV10-3 with TRBJ2-3; D may be TRBD1 (6 bases). V gave up 6 bases and J gave up 3 bases, with 13 bases separating them. CDR1 and CDR2 (germline): ENHRY, SYGVKD. The CDR3 sequence is 14 residues long.

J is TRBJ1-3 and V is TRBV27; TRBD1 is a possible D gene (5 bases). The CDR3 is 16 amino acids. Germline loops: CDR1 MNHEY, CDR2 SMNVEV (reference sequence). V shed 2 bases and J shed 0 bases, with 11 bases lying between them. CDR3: CASSLNRPRSGNTIYF. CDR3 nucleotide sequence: TGTGCCAGCAGTTTAAACAGGCCACGCTCTGGAAACACCATATATTTT.

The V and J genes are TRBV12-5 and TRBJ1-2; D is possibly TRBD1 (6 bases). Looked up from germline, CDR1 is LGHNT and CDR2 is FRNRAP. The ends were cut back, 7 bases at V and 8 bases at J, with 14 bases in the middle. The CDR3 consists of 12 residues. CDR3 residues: CASAKGGEGYTF. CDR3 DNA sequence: TGTGCTAGTGCCAAGGGGGGGGAGGGCTACACCTTC.

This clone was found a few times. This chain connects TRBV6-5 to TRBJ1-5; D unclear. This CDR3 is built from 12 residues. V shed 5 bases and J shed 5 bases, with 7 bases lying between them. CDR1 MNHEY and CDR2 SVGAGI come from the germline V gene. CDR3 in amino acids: CASSSGDQPQHF. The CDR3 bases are TGTGCCAGCAGTAGCGGAGATCAGCCCCAGCATTTT.